This T cell receptor beta chain appears in the sequencing data of a study of blood T cell repertoires in COVID-19. Study overall: The United States, Italy and Spain provided the acute and convalescent COVID-19 samples. Sources were T cells, B-cell-depleted T cells, or PBMCs; the material itself was cDNA or gDNA.

In the original analysis: It was from reference gene primer amplification that nucleated cell counts were estimated. Produced via immunoSEQ multiplex PCR; TCRdb's table is partial and in-frame only. That table supplies the V and J calls and clone size; D and trimming were determined from the DNA. The sample holds roughly 250,000 clones, approximately 82% seen once. Trimming took off 4 bases at V and 4 bases at J, with 23 bases between the two ends. CDR1 SGHVT and CDR2 SQSDAQ come from the germline V gene. The CDR3 has 18 residues. This chain connects TRBV7-4 to TRBJ1-3; tentatively, D is TRBD1 (5 bases). The sequenced material came from peripheral blood. The TCR was taken from a woman of 80 years or more with acute or convalescent COVID-19. The DNA of the CDR3 is TGTGCCAGCAGCTCAGCTGCGGGGGGTGACTACATCGGAAACACCATATATTTT. It is translated as CASSSAAGGDYIGNTIYF.